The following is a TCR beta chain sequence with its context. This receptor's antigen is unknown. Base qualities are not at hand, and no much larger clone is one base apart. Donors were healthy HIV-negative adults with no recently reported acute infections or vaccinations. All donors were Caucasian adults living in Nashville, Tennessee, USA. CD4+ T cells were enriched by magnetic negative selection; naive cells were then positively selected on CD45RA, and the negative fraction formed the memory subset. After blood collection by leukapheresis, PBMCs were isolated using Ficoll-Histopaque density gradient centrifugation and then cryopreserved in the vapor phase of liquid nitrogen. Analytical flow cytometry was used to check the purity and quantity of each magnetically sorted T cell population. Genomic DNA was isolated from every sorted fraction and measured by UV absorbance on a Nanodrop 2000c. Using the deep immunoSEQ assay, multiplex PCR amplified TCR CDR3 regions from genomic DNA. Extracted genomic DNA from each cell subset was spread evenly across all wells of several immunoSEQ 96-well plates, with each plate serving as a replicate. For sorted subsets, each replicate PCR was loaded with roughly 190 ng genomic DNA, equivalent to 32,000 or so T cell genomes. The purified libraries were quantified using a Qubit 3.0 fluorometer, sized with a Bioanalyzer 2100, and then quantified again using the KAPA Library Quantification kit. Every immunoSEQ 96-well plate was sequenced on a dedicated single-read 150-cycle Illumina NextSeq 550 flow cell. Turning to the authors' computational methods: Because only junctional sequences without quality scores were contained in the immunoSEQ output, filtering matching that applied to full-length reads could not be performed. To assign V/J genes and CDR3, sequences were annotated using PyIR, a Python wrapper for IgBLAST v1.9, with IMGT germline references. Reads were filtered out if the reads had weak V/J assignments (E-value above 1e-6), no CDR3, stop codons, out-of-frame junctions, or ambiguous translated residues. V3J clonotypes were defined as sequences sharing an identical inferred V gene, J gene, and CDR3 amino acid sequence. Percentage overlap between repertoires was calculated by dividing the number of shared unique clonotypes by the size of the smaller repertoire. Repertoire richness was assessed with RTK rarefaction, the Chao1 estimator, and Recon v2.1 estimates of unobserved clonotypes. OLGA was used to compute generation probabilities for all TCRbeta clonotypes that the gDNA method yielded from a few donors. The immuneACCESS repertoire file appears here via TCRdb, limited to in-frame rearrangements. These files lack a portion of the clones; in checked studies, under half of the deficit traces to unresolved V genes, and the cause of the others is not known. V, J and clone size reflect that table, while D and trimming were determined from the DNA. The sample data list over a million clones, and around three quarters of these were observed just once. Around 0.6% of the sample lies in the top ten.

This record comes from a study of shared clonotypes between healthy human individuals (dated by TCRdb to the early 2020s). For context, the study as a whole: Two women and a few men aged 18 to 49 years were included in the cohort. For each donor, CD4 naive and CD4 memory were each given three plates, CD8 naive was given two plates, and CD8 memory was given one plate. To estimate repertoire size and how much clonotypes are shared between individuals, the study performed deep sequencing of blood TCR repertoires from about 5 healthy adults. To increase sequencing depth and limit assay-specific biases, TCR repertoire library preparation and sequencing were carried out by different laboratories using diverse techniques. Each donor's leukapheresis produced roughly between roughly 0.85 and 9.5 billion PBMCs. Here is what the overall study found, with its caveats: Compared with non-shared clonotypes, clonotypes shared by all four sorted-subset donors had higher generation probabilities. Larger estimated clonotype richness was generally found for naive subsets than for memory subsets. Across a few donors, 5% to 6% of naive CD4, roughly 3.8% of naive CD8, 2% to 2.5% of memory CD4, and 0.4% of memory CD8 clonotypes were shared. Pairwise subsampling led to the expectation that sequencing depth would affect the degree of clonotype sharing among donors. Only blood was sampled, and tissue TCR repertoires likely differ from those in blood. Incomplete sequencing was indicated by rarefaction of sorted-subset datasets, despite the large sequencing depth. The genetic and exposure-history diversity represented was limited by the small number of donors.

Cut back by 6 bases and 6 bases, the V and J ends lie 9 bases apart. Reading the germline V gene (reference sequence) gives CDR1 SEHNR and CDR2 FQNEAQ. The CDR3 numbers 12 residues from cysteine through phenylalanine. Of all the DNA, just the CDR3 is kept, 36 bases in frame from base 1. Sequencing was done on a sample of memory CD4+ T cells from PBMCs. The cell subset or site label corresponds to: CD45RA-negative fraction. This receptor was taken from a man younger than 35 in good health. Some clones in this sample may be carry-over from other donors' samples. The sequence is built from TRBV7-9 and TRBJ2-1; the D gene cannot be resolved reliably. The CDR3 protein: CASSFTRNEQFF. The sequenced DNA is TGTGCCAGCAGTTTTACTCGCAATGAGCAGTTCTTC.